This T cell receptor beta chain came from a study of shared clonotypes between healthy human individuals. For the study at large: Donors consisted of two women and a few men between 18 and 49. Study conclusions and caveats: Among the subsets, naive ones generally showed larger estimated richness than memory ones. Specimens sampled were limited to blood, with tissue repertoires likely differing.

This clone was seen a single time. Antigen specificity is unknown. Each replicate PCR on the sorted subsets used about 220 ng DNA (roughly 32,000 T cell genomes). TCRdb's table, derived via immunoSEQ multiplex PCR, lists solely in-frame clones and lacks some. Among approximately 180,000 clones listed, about 93% were seen once. The receptor was derived from a woman in her thirties in good health. The sequenced sample was naive CD4+ T cells sorted from blood. Subset meaning: CD45RA+ positively selected.

This CDR3 reads CASSQGVANYEQYF. Written as DNA, the CDR3 is TGCGCCAGCAGCCAAGGGGTAGCGAACTACGAGCAGTACTTC. The chain uses TRBV4-1 and TRBJ2-7, with D perhaps TRBD2 (5 bases). The germline V gene has CDR1 MGHRA and CDR2 YSYEKL. The ends were cut back, 1 base at V and 3 bases at J, with 10 bases in the middle. The CDR3 is 14 residues long.